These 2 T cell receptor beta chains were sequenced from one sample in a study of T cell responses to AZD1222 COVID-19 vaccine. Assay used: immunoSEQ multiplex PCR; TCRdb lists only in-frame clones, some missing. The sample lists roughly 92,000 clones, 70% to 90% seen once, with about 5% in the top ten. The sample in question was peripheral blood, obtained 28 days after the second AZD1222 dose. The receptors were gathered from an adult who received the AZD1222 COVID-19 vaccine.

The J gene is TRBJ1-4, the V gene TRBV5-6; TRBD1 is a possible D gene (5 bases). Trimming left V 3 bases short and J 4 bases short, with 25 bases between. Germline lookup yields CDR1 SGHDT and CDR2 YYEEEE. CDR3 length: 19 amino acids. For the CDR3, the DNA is TGTGCCAGCAGCTCCGGCCTTGGGCCGGCGGGGGTCTTTAATGAAAAACTGTTTTTT. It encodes CASSSGLGPAGVFNEKLFF.

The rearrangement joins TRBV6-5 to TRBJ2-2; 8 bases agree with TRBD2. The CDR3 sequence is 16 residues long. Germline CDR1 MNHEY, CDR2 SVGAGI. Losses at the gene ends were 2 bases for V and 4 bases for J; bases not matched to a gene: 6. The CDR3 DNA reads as TGTGCCAGCAGTTACGGGTCGGGGGGGCGCACCGGGGAGCTGTTTTTT. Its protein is CASSYGSGGRTGELFF.